These 21 T cell receptor beta chains were all obtained from the same sample, sequenced in a study of human T cells and chemical hapten exposure. Time point denoted: patch test 1, 2 weeks after DPC sensitization. Treatment here: therapeutic diphenylcyclopropenone sensitization with weekly scalp DPC. TCRdb re-called the RACE reads with MiXCR, one entry per CDR3 protein. Of around 340,000 distinct CDR3 sequences listed, around 7% are singletons. This sample comprised whole blood, obtained in connection with sensitization to the hapten diphenylcyclopropenone (DPC). The origin of the receptors is a woman in her late teens or twenties with alopecia areata. Some clones in this sample may be carry-over from other donors' samples.

The J gene is TRBJ1-1, the V gene TRBV2; D possibly corresponds to TRBD1 (5 bases). This CDR3 is 13 amino acids long. CDR1 is SNHLY and CDR2 is FYNNEI in the germline V gene. V dropped 6 bases and J dropped 12 bases, with 20 bases sitting between them. As DNA, the CDR3 is TGTGCCAGCAGGGCGACAGATACAACAAAGACTTTCTTT. This sequence encodes CASRATDTTKTFF.

This clonotype came up a few times. The CDR3 is CASSESQDTNQPQHF. The CDR3 nucleotides read TGTGCCAGCAGTGAATCGCAGGACACCAATCAGCCCCAGCATTTT. V is TRBV25-1 and J is TRBJ1-5, with D perhaps TRBD1 (5 bases). From germline, CDR1 is MGHDK and CDR2 SYGVNS. The CDR3 extends over 15 amino acids. With 1 base removed from V and 3 bases from J, the gap between germline ends came to 10 bases.

This clonotype was seen more than once but under ten times. The V and J genes are TRBV28 and TRBJ1-1; tentative D call: TRBD1 (6 bases). Germline CDR1 MDHEN, CDR2 SYDVKM. The V end lost 4 bases, the J end lost 10 bases, and 19 bases lay between the germline ends. The length of the CDR3 is 14 residues. CDR3 in amino acids: CASSSPGGAVGAFF. CDR3 DNA: TGTGCCAGCAGTTCCCCGGGGGGGGCCGTGGGAGCTTTCTTT.

This clonotype was observed many times. V usage is TRBV20-1 and J usage is TRBJ2-3; TRBD2 is a possible D gene (5 bases). This CDR3 region has 15 residues. V gave up 7 bases and J gave up 0 bases, with 17 bases separating them. Per the germline V gene, CDR1 is DFQATT and CDR2 is SNEGSKA (reference sequence). In DNA form, the CDR3 reads TGCAGTGTATCGGGTAGCGCCTCTAGCACAGATACGCAGTATTTT. This encodes CSVSGSASSTDTQYF.

This clonotype was seen many times. The genes are TRBV12-3 or TRBV12-4 and TRBJ2-7; 9 bases map to TRBD1. The CDR3 is 15 residues long. The junction had 11 bases not matched to a gene; V was cut back by 6 bases and J by 5 bases. CDR3 DNA sequence: TGTGCCAGCAGCTTTCTCCGGGACAGGGTAAACGAGCAGTACTTC. It codes for CASSFLRDRVNEQYF.

This clonotype was seen more than once but under ten times. The J gene is TRBJ2-3, the V gene TRBV7-9; possibly TRBD2 for D (6 bases). This CDR3 region has 17 residues. The V end was cut by 1 base, the J end by 0 bases, with 14 bases between. Germline CDR1 SEHNR, CDR2 FQNEAQ (reference sequence). The CDR3 bases are TGTGCCAGCAGCTTAGGGGACTGGCGGACTAGCACAGATACGCAGTATTTT. Amino acid sequence: CASSLGDWRTSTDTQYF. Full variable domain (outside the CDR3, taken from reference TRBV7-9 and TRBJ2-3): DTGVSQNPRHKITKRGQNVTFRCDPISEHNRLYWYRQTLGQGPEFLTYFQNEAQLEKSRLLSDRFSAERPKGSFSTLEIQRTEQGDSAMYLCASSLGDWRTSTDTQYFGPGTRLTVL.

Many counts were recorded for this clonotype. The rearrangement uses TRBV5-4 and TRBJ2-3; 7 bases match TRBD2. The CDR3 has 15 amino acids. Germline V gene lookup returns CDR1 SGHNT and CDR2 YYREEE (reference sequence). V shed 4 bases, J shed 0 bases, and the junction held 5 bases outside the gene matches. The CDR3 DNA follows: TGTGCCAGCAGCCGACTAGCCCCAAGCACAGATACGCAGTATTTT. Translated: CASSRLAPSTDTQYF.

The chain recombines TRBV6-6 with TRBJ1-3; 11 nucleotides agree with TRBD1. Trimming took 5 bases from V and 9 from J; bases not matched to a gene: 6. CDR1 and CDR2 (germline): MNHNY, SVGAGI (reference sequence). The CDR3 runs 14 residues. The CDR3 nucleotides are TGTGCCAGCAGTCTACCAGGACAGGGGGCCACCATATATTTT. Translation gives CASSLPGQGATIYF.

The table lists this clonotype with a few counts. This chain connects TRBV20-1 to TRBJ1-2; possibly TRBD1 for D (5 bases). The V and J ends lost 3 bases and 4 bases respectively, with 12 bases between them. Germline-derived CDR1 and CDR2 are DFQATT and SNEGSKA (reference sequence). CDR3 length: 13 residues. CDR3 coding DNA: TGCAGTGCTAGCCCCGGGGGGAGCTATGGCTACACCTTC. Translated: CSASPGGSYGYTF.

The chain joins TRBV7-9 to TRBJ1-5; D call uncertain. From germline, CDR1 is SEHNR and CDR2 FQNEAQ (reference sequence). The CDR3 runs to 15 residues. V shed 1 base and J shed 6 bases, with 13 bases lying between them. This CDR3 reads CASSLDSENLQPQHF. For the CDR3, the DNA is TGTGCCAGCAGCTTAGATTCTGAGAATCTTCAGCCCCAGCATTTT. Using reference TRBV7-9 and TRBJ1-5 for the parts outside the CDR3, the full variable domain is DTGVSQNPRHKITKRGQNVTFRCDPISEHNRLYWYRQTLGQGPEFLTYFQNEAQLEKSRLLSDRFSAERPKGSFSTLEIQRTEQGDSAMYLCASSLDSENLQPQHFGDGTRLSIL.

This clonotype has more than one count but fewer than ten. The gene calls are TRBV7-8 and TRBJ1-6; TRBD1 aligns across 10 bases. Germline V CDR1 and CDR2: SGHVS, FQNEAQ. The CDR3 contains 15 residues. Trimming took 4 bases from V and 8 from J; bases not matched to a gene: 5. The CDR3 sequence is CASSWRQGADSPLHF. The CDR3 DNA reads TGTGCCAGCAGCTGGAGACAGGGGGCGGATTCACCCCTCCACTTT.

In its sample, this clonotype was seen a few times. The chain links TRBV7-9 to TRBJ1-2; 7 bases line up with TRBD1. Unmatched junction bases numbered 7, after V lost 5 bases and J lost 1 base. Germline V gene data show CDR1 as SEHNR and CDR2 as FQNEAQ (reference sequence). The length of the CDR3 is 15 residues. The DNA for the CDR3 is TGTGCCAGCAGCAAGGGACAGCTCGTTAACTATGGCTACACCTTC. It encodes CASSKGQLVNYGYTF. The whole variable domain, remainder taken from reference TRBV7-9 and TRBJ1-2, is DTGVSQNPRHKITKRGQNVTFRCDPISEHNRLYWYRQTLGQGPEFLTYFQNEAQLEKSRLLSDRFSAERPKGSFSTLEIQRTEQGDSAMYLCASSKGQLVNYGYTFGSGTRLTVV.

The table lists this clonotype with a few counts. The chain joins TRBV7-2 to TRBJ2-6; the D gene could be TRBD1 or TRBD2 (6 bases each). V dropped 1 base and J dropped 6 bases, with 7 bases sitting between them. The CDR3 has 14 residues. Per the germline V gene, CDR1 is SGHTA and CDR2 is FQGNSA. CDR3 sequence (DNA): TGTGCCAGCAGCTTAGGGGGGGCGGCCAACGTCCTGACTTTC. Its translation is CASSLGGAANVLTF. Variable domain in full (rest from reference TRBV7-2 and TRBJ2-6): GAGVSQSPSNKVTEKGKDVELRCDPISGHTALYWYRQSLGQGLEFLIYFQGNSAPDKSGLPSDRFSAERTGGSVSTLTIQRTQQEDSAVYLCASSLGGAANVLTFGAGSRLTVL.

At least ten counts were recorded for this clonotype. This CDR3 is CASSQQAFSGTGELFF. Here the CDR3 DNA reads TGCGCCAGCAGCCAACAAGCCTTCTCCGGGACCGGGGAGCTGTTTTTT. The chain combines TRBV4-3 with TRBJ2-2; unclear D gene. Germline CDR1 and CDR2: LGHNA and YSLEER. V lost 2 bases, J lost 5 bases, and 15 bases lay in between. This CDR3 has 16 amino acids.

This clonotype has only a few counts. The chain is built from TRBV6-1 and TRBJ2-3, with TRBD2 as a possible D gene (6 bases). The ends were cut back, 8 bases at V and 0 bases at J, with 30 bases in the middle. From germline, CDR1 is MNHNS and CDR2 SASEGT. The CDR3 loop spans 20 amino acids. This CDR3 is CASSLLGTGVYSLSTDTQYF. CDR3 DNA: TGTGCCAGCTCCCTTCTCGGTACGGGGGTCTACTCTCTTAGCACAGATACGCAGTATTTT.

This chain connects TRBV6-6 to TRBJ1-2; D is undetermined. V was shortened by 9 bases and J by 4 bases, with 18 bases between the two germline ends. The CDR3 is 14 residues long. The V gene's germline CDR1 is MNHNY and CDR2 SVGAGI (reference sequence). The CDR3: CASDARTPSYGYTF. Written as DNA, the CDR3 is TGTGCCAGTGATGCTAGGACCCCTTCCTATGGCTACACCTTC.

This clonotype was seen a handful of times. The chain combines TRBV6-5 with TRBJ1-1; 7 positions agree with TRBD1. V shed 10 bases and J 5 bases; nucleotides not matched to a gene: 10. CDR1 is MNHEY and CDR2 is SVGAGI in the germline V gene. CDR3 length: 13 residues. The CDR3 reads CATKEGAGTEAFF. The CDR3 nucleotides are TGTGCCACTAAAGAGGGGGCCGGAACTGAAGCTTTCTTT.

The table lists this clonotype with many counts. The CDR3 here is CASSPDRENYGYTF. The CDR3 DNA is TGTGCCAGCTCACCCGACAGGGAGAACTATGGCTACACCTTC. The chain couples TRBV18 to TRBJ1-2; 7 bases match TRBD1. CDR1 KGHSH and CDR2 LQKENI come from the germline V gene. There are 14 residues in the CDR3. With V trimmed by 3 bases and J by 2 bases, 3 bases remained unmatched.

This sequence joins TRBV5-1 and TRBJ2-2; TRBD2 matches at 8 bases. The CDR3 contains 16 residues. Germline loops: CDR1 SGHRS, CDR2 YFSETQ. With 7 bases clipped from V and 1 base from J, the junction kept 9 bases outside the gene matches. The CDR3 loop is CASAAWLAGNTGELFF. CDR3 bases: TGCGCCAGCGCCGCGTGGCTAGCGGGGAACACCGGGGAGCTGTTTTTT.

V usage is TRBV20-1 and J usage is TRBJ2-1; 8 positions match TRBD1. Germline trimming cut 1 base from V and 4 bases from J; bases unmatched to any gene: 6. The CDR3 runs 15 residues. Germline V gene sequence: CDR1 DFQATT, CDR2 SNEGSKA (reference sequence). CDR3 sequence (DNA): TGCAGTGCTAGAGGAGGGACAGGAGCATACAATGAGCAGTTCTTC. This sequence encodes CSARGGTGAYNEQFF.

This clonotype was detected a few times. The J gene is TRBJ2-2, the V gene TRBV4-3, with TRBD1 matching 11 bases. Per germline, CDR1 LGHNA and CDR2 YSLEER. This CDR3 spans 19 amino acids. J lost 1 base, V lost 0 bases, and 7 bases had no gene match. The CDR3: CASSQDRLGQGGNTGELFF. The CDR3 nucleotides are TGCGCCAGCAGCCAAGATCGCTTGGGACAGGGGGGGAACACCGGGGAGCTGTTTTTT.